This TCR beta chain was identified during a study of OX40 agonist ivuxolimab in advanced cancers. Whole-study findings and limits: Among T cells, CD8+ cells averaged more expanded clones than CD4+ cells.

Per the germline V gene, CDR1 is MNHNS and CDR2 is SASEGT. The CDR3 extends over 15 amino acids. Trimming removed 1 base at V and 1 base at J, with 10 bases between. Turning to this clone: Its antigen remains unidentified.

The repertoire was sequenced with immunoSEQ multiplex PCR; TCRdb's copy has only in-frame clones and lacks some. This table has about 110,000 clones, around nine tenths appearing once. Source: CD4+ or CD8+ T cells sorted from blood, taken in a trial of the OX40 agonist ivuxolimab. V is TRBV6-1 and J is TRBJ1-1; D perhaps matches TRBD1 (5 bases). The sequence derives from an adult with an advanced solid tumor such as melanoma, head and neck, liver or kidney cancer. CDR3 bases: TGTGCCAGCAGTGAAGGCCCGGGGACGAACACTGAAGCTTTCTTT. Protein: CASSEGPGTNTEAFF.